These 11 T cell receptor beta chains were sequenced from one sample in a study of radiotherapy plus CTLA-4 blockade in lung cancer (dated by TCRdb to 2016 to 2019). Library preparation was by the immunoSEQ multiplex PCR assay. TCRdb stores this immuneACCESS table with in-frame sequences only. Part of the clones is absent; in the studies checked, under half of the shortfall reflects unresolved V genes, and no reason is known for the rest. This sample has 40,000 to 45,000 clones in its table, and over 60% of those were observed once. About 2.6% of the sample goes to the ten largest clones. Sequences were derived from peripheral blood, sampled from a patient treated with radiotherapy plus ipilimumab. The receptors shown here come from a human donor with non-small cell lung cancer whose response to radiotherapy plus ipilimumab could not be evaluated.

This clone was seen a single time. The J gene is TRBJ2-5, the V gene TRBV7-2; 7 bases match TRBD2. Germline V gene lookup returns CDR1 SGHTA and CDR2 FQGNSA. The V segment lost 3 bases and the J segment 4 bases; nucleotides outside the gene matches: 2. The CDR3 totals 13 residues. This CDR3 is CASSFSSGETQYF. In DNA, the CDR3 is TGTGCCAGCAGCTTTTCTAGCGGAGAGACCCAGTACTTC.

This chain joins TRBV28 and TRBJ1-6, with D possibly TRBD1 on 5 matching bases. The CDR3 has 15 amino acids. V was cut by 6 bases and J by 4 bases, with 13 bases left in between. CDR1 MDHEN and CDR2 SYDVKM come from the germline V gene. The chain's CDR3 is CASSFRGRYNSPLHF. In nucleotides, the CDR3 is TGTGCCAGCAGCTTCCGGGGGAGGTATAATTCACCCCTCCACTTT.

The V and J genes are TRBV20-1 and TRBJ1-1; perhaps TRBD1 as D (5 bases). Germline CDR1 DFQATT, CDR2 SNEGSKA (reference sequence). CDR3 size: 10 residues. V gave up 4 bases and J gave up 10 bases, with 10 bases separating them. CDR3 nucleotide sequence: TGCAGTGCTACCCGGGGGGGAGCTTTCTTT. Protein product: CSATRGGAFF.

CDR3 amino acids: CASSPLTGKETQYF. CDR3 DNA: TGTGCCAGCTCACCACTCACAGGGAAAGAGACCCAGTACTTC. The chain uses TRBV18 and TRBJ2-5; D might be TRBD1 (6 bases). The CDR3 extends over 14 amino acids. V lost 1 base, J lost 3 bases, and 9 bases lay in between. CDR1 and CDR2 from the germline V gene are KGHSH and LQKENI.

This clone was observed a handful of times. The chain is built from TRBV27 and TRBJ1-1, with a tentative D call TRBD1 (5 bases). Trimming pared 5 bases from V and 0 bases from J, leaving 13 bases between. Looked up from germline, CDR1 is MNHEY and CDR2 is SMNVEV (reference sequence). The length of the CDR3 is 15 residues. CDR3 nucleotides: TGTGCCAGCAGTCCCGGGTGGGGGGTGAACACTGAAGCTTTCTTT. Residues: CASSPGWGVNTEAFF.

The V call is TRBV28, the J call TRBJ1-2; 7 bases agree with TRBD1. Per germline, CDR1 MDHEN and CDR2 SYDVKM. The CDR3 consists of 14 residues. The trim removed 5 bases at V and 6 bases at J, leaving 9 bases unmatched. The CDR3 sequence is CASSPWTGRDGYTF. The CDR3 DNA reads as TGTGCCAGCAGTCCCTGGACAGGTAGGGATGGCTACACCTTC.

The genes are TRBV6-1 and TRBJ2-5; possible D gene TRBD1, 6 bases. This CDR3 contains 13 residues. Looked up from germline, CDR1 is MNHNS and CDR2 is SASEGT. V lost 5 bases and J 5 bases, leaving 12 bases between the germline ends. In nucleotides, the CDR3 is TGTGCCAGCAGTAGTCAGGGGAGCGAGACCCAGTACTTC. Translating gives CASSSQGSETQYF.

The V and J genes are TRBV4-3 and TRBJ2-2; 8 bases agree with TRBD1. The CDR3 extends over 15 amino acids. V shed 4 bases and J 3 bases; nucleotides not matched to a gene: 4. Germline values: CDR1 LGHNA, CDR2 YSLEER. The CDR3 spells CASSRGDRYTGELFF. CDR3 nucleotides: TGCGCCAGCAGCCGAGGGGACAGGTACACCGGGGAGCTGTTTTTT.

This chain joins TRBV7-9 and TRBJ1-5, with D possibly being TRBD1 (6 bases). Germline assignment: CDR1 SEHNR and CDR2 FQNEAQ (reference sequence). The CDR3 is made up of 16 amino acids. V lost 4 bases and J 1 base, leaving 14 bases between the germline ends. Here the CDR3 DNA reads TGTGCCAGCAGCTCGGGGGGGGCGGGGAGCAATCAGCCCCAGCATTTT. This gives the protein CASSSGGAGSNQPQHF. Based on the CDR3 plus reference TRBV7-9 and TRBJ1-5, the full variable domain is DTGVSQNPRHKITKRGQNVTFRCDPISEHNRLYWYRQTLGQGPEFLTYFQNEAQLEKSRLLSDRFSAERPKGSFSTLEIQRTEQGDSAMYLCASSSGGAGSNQPQHFGDGTRLSIL.

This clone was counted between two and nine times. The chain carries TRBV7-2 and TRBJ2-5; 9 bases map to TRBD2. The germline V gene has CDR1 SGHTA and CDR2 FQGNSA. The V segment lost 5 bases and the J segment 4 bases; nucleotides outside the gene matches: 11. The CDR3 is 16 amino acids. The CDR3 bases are TGTGCCAGCAGCAGTAGCTATGCGGGAGGGCGAGAGACCCAGTACTTC. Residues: CASSSSYAGGRETQYF.

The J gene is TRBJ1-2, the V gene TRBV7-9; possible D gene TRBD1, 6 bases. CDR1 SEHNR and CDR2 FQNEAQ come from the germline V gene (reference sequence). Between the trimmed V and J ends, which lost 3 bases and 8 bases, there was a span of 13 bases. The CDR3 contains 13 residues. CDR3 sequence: CASSFGGAEGYTF. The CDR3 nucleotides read TGTGCCAGCAGCTTTGGGGGGGCAGAGGGCTACACCTTC.